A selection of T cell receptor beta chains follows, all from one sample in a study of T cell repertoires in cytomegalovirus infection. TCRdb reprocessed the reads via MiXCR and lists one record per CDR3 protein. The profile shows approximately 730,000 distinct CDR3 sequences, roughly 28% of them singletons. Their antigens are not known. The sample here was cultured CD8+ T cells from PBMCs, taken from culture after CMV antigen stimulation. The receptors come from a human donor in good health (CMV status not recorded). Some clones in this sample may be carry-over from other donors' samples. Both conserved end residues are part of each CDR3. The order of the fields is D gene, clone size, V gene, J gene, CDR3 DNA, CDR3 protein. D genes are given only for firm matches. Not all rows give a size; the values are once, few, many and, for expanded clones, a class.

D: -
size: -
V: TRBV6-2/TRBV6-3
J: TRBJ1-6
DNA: TGTGCCAGCAGTTACTTTGCTGCCTGGTCGGAACGGAATTCACCCCTCCACTTT
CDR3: CASSYFAAWSERNSPLHF

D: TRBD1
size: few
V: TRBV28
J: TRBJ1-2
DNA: TGTGCCCGCACGGACAGGGTGAATGGCTACACCTTC
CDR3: CARTDRVNGYTF

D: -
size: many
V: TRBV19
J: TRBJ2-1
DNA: TGTGCCAGTAGTAGGGGTAGGCAAGAGCTGTTCTTC
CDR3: CASSRGRQELFF

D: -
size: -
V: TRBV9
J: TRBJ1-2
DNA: TGTGCCAGCAGCGTAGGTGACAGGCCGGGAGAAGCCTTC
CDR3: CASSVGDRPGEAF

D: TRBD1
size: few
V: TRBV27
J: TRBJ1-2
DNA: TGTGCCAGCAGACCGACAGGGAGGGACTATGGCTACACCTTC
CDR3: CASRPTGRDYGYTF

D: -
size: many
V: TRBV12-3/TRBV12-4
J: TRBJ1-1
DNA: TGTGCCAGCAGCCCTCTGGACACTGAAGCTTTCTTT
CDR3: CASSPLDTEAFF

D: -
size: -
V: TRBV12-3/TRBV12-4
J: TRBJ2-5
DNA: TGTGCCAGCAGTTCCCGTCTGGAAGGCCAGTACTTC
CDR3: CASSSRLEGQYF

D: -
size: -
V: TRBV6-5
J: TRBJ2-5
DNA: TGTGCCAGCAGGGGAACAGGGGAGGAAGAGACCCAGTACTTC
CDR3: CASRGTGEEETQYF

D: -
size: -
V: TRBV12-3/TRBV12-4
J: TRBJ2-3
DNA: TGTGCCAGCAGCCGATTTCCAGGGGATACGCAGTATTTT
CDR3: CASSRFPGDTQYF

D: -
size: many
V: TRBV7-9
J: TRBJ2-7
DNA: TGTGCCAGCAGCCCCGGGACTTCCTTTGGAGACGAGCAGTACTTC
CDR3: CASSPGTSFGDEQYF

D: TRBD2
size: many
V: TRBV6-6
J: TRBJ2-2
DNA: TGTGCCAGCAGTTACTCAAGCGGGGGGACGAACACCGGGGAGCTGTTTTTT
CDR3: CASSYSSGGTNTGELFF

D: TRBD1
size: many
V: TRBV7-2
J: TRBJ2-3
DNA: TGTGCCAGCAGCCCCCGGACAGGTAGCACAGATACGCAGTATTTT
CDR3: CASSPRTGSTDTQYF

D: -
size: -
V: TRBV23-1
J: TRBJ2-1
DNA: TGCGCCAGCAGTCGCGGACAGTCCTATTCCTACAATGAGCAGTTCTTC
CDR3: CASSRGQSYSYNEQFF

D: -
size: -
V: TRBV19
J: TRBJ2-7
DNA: TGTGCCAGTAGTATAGACGGACTCGGCGAGCAGTACTTC
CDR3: CASSIDGLGEQYF

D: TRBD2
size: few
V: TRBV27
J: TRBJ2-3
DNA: TGTGCCAGCAGTCCGGGACTAGCGGGGGGGCCGGCAGATACGCAGTATTTT
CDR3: CASSPGLAGGPADTQYF

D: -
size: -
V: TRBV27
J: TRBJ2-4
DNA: TGTGCCAGCAGTAACAAACAGGTCTCGGGAGACATTCAGTACTTC
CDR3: CASSNKQVSGDIQYF

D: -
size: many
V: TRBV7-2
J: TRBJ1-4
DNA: TGTGCCAGCAGCTTAAAGGGGCACGGGATGAGTAATGAAAAACTGTTTTTT
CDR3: CASSLKGHGMSNEKLFF

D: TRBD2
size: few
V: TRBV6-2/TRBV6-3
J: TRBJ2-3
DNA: TGTGCCAGCAGTTACTCGGGAGGGGCCAGCACAGATACGCAGTATTTT
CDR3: CASSYSGGASTDTQYF

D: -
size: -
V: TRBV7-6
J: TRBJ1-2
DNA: TGTGCCAGCAGCTTATCCGCCTTGTATGGCTACACCTTC
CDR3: CASSLSALYGYTF

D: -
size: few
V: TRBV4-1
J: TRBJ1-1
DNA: TGCGCCAGCAGCCAAGATTGGGACCAAGGGTACACTGAAGCTTTCTTT
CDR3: CASSQDWDQGYTEAFF

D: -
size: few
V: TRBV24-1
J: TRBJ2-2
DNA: TGTGCCACCGCATCTACCGACAGCACCGGGGAGCTGTTTTTT
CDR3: CATASTDSTGELFF

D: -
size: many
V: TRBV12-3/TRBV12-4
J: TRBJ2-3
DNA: TGTGCCAGCAGTGGCAGGGTCACAGATACGCAGTATTTT
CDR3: CASSGRVTDTQYF

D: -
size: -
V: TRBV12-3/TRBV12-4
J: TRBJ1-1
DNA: TGTGCCAGCAGCCCTGTGGTGTCTGAAGCTTTCTTT
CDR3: CASSPVVSEAFF

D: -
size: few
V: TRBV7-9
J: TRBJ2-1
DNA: TGTGCCAGCAGCTTAACACCCTATAACCCCGAGGGTTCCTACAATGAGCAGTTCTTC
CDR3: CASSLTPYNPEGSYNEQFF

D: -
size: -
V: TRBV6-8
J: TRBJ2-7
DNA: TGTGCCAGCAGTTACTCCCAACGGGACTCCACCTACGAGCAGTACTTC
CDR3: CASSYSQRDSTYEQYF

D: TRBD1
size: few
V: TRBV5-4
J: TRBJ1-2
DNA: TGTGCCAGCAGCGGGAACAGGGGGCGAGATGGCTACACCTTC
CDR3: CASSGNRGRDGYTF

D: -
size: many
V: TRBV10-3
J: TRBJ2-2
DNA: TGTGCCATCAGCGAACGGGCCTTCGCGAACACCGGGGAGCTGTTTTTT
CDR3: CAISERAFANTGELFF

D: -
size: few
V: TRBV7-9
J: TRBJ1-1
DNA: TGTGCCAGCAGCCCACCCCTCCAGGGGAGCTACACTGAAGCTTTCTTT
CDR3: CASSPPLQGSYTEAFF

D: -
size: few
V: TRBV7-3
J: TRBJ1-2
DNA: TGTGCCAGCAGCTTTGCAGGGGAGGAGGATGGCTACACCTTC
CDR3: CASSFAGEEDGYTF

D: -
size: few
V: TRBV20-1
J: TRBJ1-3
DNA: TGCAGTGCTAGAGATCGTCTTGGGACCTCTGGAAACACCATATATTTT
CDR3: CSARDRLGTSGNTIYF

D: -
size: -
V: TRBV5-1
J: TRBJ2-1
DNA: TGCGCCAGCAGCTACCGACACCTAAACAATGAGCAGTTCTTC
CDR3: CASSYRHLNNEQFF

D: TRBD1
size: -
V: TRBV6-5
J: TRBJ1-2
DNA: TGTGCCAGCAGTTACCTACCTGACAGGGAAAGTGGCTACACCTTC
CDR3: CASSYLPDRESGYTF

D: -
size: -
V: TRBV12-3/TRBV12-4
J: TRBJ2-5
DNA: TGTGCCAGCACCCTGTACCCCAGGGAGACCCAGTACTTC
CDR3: CASTLYPRETQYF

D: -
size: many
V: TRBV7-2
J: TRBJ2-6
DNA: TGTGCCAGCAACCGGTTGGGGGTCTTGAACTCTGGGGCCAACGTCCTGACTTTC
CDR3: CASNRLGVLNSGANVLTF

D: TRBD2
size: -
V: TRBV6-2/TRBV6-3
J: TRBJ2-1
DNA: TGTGCCAGCAGTTTTATCGTGGGCGGGGGGGCCCCGAATGAGCAGTTCTTC
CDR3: CASSFIVGGGAPNEQFF

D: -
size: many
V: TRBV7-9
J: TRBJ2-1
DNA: TGTGCCAGCACCCTGGTTGGGTTCTTC
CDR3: CASTLVGFF

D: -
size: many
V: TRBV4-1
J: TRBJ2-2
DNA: TGCGCCAGCAGTCGTGGGGGGGCAGGGACCGGGGAGCTGTTTTTT
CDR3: CASSRGGAGTGELFF

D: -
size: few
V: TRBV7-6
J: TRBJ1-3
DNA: TGTGCCAGCAGCCTGACGACAGCAAGCTCTGGAAACACCATATATTTT
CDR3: CASSLTTASSGNTIYF

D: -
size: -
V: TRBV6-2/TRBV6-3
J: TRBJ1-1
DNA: TGTGCCAGCAGTTACCCCCCCCCGGACATTTGGGGGGTGACTGAAGCTTTCTTT
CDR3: CASSYPPPDIWGVTEAFF

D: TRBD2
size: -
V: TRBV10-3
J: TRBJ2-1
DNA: TGTGCCATCAGTGAATCTAGCGGGGGGGCCTCCTACAATGAGCAGTTCTTC
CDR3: CAISESSGGASYNEQFF

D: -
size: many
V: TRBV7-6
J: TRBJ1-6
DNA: TGTGCCAGCAGCTTAGCGCCCCGAGAATCGCTTAATTCACCCCTCCACTTT
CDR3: CASSLAPRESLNSPLHF

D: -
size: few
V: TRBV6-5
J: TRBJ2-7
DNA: TGTGCCAGCAGTTACTCTCGCAGCCGGACCTACGAGCAGTACTTC
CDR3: CASSYSRSRTYEQYF

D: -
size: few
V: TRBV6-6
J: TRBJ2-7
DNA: TGTGCCAGCAGTTACGCGGTCAGGGCCGAGCAGTACTTC
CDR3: CASSYAVRAEQYF

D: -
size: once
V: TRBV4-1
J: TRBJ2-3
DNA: TGCGCCAGCACCCTAGCGCCGGGCACAGATACGCAGTATTTT
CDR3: CASTLAPGTDTQYF

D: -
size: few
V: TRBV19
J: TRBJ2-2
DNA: TGTGCCAGTAGAAGGCACACCGGGGAGCTGTTTTTT
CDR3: CASRRHTGELFF

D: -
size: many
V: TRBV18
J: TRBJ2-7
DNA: TGTGCCAGCTCACCGGGGGTCCACGAGCAGTACTTC
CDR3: CASSPGVHEQYF

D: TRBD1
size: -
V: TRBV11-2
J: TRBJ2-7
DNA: TGTGCCAGCAGCGAAAGTCCCGGGACAGTCTACGAGCAGTACTTC
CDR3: CASSESPGTVYEQYF

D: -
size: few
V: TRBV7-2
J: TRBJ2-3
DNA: TGTGCCAGCAGCCTCCGGGGGATAGTAGCAGATACGCAGTATTTT
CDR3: CASSLRGIVADTQYF

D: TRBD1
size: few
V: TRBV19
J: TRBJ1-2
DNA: TGTGCCAGTAGCTCGGACAGGCTGGGCGGCTACACCTTC
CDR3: CASSSDRLGGYTF

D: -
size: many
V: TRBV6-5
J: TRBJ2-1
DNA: TGTGCCAGCAGTTACTCGTCCCGGGGCTCCTACAATGAGCAGTTCTTC
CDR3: CASSYSSRGSYNEQFF

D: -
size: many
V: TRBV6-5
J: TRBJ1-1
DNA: TGTGCCAGCAGTTACTCGAGGGGGGGGGGCACTGAAGCTTTCTTT
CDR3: CASSYSRGGGTEAFF